This T cell receptor beta chain is drawn from a study of regulatory T cells. Overall study results and limits: In patients, unique TRB V-J pairs were restricted and V/J usage skewed, especially in Tregs. Hydrophobic residues at CDR3 positions 6 and 7 were enriched in conventional CD4+ T cells of CD3G-deficient patients.

A couple of CD3G-deficient patients had more severe autoimmunity; all had some. CD4+ T cells were divided by sorting: CD25-high CD127-low Tregs, CD25-low CD127-high conventional cells. Details on this clone: Its specificity is not known.

Trimming took 0 bases from V and 2 from J, leaving 7 bases between them. Germline assignment: CDR1 SGHRS and CDR2 YFSETQ. The CDR3 runs to 14 residues. Amplification used 52 TRBV primers and 13 TRBJ primers. Clones were read by immunoSEQ multiplex PCR, and TCRdb kept only the in-frame ones, dropping some. Of tens of thousands of clones detected, 92% appear once; the ten largest clones hold roughly 1.6%. This receptor was identified in a person aged 18 to 29 with CD3G deficiency. Material for sequencing was conventional CD4+ T cells sorted from blood. V gene TRBV5-1 combines with J gene TRBJ2-3; no definite D call. Written as DNA, the CDR3 is TGCGCCAGCAGCTTGGATAGGTACACAGATACGCAGTATTTT. As protein: CASSLDRYTDTQYF.